This T cell receptor (beta chain) was recovered during a study of OX40 agonist ivuxolimab in advanced cancers. The overall study: Those treated in dose escalation had hepatocellular carcinoma, melanoma, renal cell cancer or head and neck cancer.

With regard to this clone: No antigen is known for it.

The CDR3 is 12 amino acids. CDR1 is ENHRY and CDR2 is SYGVKD in the germline V gene. Between the trimmed V and J ends, which lost 3 bases and 2 bases, there was a span of 5 bases. Points from the study as a whole: Among some nonresponders, normalized T-cell clonal expansion was also low.

Produced via immunoSEQ multiplex PCR; TCRdb's table is partial and in-frame only. This table has roughly 75,000 clones, approximately 93% appearing once. The sample was CD4+ or CD8+ T cells sorted from blood, taken in a trial of the OX40 agonist ivuxolimab. The receptor comes from an adult with an advanced solid tumor such as melanoma, head and neck, liver or kidney cancer. This chain links TRBV10-3 with TRBJ2-7; tentative D call: TRBD2 (5 bases). CDR3 sequence: CAISDGAYEQYF. In DNA, the CDR3 is TGTGCCATCAGTGACGGGGCCTACGAGCAGTACTTC.